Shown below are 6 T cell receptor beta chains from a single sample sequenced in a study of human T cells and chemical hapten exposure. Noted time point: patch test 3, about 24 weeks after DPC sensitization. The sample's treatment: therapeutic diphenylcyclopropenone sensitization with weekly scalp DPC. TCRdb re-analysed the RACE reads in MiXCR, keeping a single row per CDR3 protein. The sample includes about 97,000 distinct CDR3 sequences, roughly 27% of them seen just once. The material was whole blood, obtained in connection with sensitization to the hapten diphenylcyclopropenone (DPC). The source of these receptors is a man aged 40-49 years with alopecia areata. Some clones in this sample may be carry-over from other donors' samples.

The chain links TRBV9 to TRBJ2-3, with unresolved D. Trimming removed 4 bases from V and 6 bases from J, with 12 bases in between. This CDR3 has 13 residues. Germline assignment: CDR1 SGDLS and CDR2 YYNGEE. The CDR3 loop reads CASSPPGLDTQYF. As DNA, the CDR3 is TGTGCCAGCAGCCCCCCAGGTTTGGATACGCAGTATTTT.

Here the CDR3 DNA reads TGTGCCAGCAGCTTAGAGTTAGCCTACGAGCAGTACTTC. Its translation: CASSLELAYEQYF. The J gene is TRBJ2-7, the V gene TRBV7-9; the D is unclear. V was clipped by 1 base and J by 2 bases, with 6 bases between them. CDR3 length: 13 amino acids. Germline CDR1 is SEHNR and CDR2 is FQNEAQ (reference sequence). The full variable domain, in which reference TRBV7-9 and TRBJ2-7 provide the parts outside the CDR3, is DTGVSQNPRHKITKRGQNVTFRCDPISEHNRLYWYRQTLGQGPEFLTYFQNEAQLEKSRLLSDRFSAERPKGSFSTLEIQRTEQGDSAMYLCASSLELAYEQYFGPGTRLTVT.

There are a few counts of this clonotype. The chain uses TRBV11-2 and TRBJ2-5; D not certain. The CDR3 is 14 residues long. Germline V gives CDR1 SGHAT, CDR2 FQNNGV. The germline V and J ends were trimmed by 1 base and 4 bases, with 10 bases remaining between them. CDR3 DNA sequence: TGTGCCAGCAGCTTAGGTCCAGAAATAGAGACCCAGTACTTC. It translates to CASSLGPEIETQYF.

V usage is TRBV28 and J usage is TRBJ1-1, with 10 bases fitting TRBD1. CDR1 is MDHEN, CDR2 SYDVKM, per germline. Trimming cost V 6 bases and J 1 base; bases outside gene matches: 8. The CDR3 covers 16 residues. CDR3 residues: CASRPTGGGSNTEAFF. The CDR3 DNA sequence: TGTGCCAGCAGACCGACAGGGGGCGGATCGAACACTGAAGCTTTCTTT.

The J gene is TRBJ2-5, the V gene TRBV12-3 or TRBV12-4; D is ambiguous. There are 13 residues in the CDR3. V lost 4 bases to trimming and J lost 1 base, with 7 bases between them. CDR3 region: CASSSDGQETQYF. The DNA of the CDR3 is TGTGCCAGCAGTTCAGACGGCCAAGAGACCCAGTACTTC.

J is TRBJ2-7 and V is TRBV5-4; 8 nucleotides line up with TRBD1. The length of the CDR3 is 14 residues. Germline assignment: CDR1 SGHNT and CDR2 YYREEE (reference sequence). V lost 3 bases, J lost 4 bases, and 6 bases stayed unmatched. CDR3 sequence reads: CASSSLTGDYEQYF. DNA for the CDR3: TGTGCCAGCAGCTCGTTGACAGGGGATTACGAGCAGTACTTC. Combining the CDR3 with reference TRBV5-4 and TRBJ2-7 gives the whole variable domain ETGVTQSPTHLIKTRGQQVTLRCSSQSGHNTVSWYQQALGQGPQFIFQYYREEENGRGNFPPRFSGLQFPNYSSELNVNALELDDSALYLCASSSLTGDYEQYFGPGTRLTVT.